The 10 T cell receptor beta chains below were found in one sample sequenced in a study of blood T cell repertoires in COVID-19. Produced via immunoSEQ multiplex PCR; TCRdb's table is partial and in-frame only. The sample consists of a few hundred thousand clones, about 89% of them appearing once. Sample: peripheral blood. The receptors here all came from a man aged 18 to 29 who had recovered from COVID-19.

The CDR3 loop is CARTKGQGASNQPQHF. CDR3 nucleotides: TGTGCCAGGACAAAGGGGCAGGGGGCTAGCAATCAGCCCCAGCATTTT. V gene TRBV27 combines with J gene TRBJ1-5, with 8 bases that match TRBD1. Germline CDR1 is MNHEY and CDR2 is SMNVEV (reference sequence). The CDR3 length is 16 residues. J gave up 0 bases and V 9 bases, and 10 bases lay outside the gene matches.

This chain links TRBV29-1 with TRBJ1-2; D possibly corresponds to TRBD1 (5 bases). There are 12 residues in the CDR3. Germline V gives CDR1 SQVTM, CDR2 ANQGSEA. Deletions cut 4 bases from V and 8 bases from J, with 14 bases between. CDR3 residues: CSVAAGQGGYTF. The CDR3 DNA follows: TGCAGCGTTGCGGCAGGGCAGGGCGGCTACACCTTC.

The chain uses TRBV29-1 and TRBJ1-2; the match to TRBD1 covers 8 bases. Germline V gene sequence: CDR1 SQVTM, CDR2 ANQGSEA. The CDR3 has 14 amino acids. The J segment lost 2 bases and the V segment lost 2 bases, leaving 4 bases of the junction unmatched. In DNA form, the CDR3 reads TGCAGCGTTGAACCAGGGGGCGCGAACTATGGCTACACCTTC. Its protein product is CSVEPGGANYGYTF.

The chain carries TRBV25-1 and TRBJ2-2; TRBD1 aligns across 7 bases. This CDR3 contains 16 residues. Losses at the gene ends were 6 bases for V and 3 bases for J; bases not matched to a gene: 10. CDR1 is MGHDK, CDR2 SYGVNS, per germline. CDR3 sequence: CASRNHRGKYTGELFF. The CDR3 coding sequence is TGTGCCAGCAGGAATCACAGGGGAAAGTACACCGGGGAGCTGTTTTTT.

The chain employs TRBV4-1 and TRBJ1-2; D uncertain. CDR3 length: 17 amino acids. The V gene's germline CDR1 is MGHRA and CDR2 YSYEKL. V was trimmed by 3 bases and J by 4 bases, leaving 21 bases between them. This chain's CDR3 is CASSQGDSEKHLYGYTF. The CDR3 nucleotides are TGCGCCAGCAGCCAGGGAGACTCGGAAAAGCACCTCTATGGCTACACCTTC.

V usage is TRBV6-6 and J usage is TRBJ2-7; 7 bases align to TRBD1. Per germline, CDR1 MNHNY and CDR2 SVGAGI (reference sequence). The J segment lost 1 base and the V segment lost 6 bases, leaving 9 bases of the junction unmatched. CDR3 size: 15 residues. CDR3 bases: TGTGCCAGCAGATTCGGACAGGCCCAATCCTACGAGCAGTACTTC. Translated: CASRFGQAQSYEQYF.

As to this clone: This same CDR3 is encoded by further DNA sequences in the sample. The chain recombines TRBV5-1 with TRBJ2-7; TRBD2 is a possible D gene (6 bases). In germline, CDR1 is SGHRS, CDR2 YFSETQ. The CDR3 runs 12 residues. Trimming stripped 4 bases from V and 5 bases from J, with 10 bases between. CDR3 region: CASSLGSDEQYF. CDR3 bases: TGCGCCAGCAGCCTCGGGAGCGACGAGCAGTACTTC.

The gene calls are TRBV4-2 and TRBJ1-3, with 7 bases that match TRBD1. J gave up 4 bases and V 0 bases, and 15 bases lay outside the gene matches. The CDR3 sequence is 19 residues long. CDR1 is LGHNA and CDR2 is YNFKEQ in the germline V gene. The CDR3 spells CASSQDYPGGYLRGNTIYF. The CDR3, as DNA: TGTGCCAGCAGCCAAGATTACCCAGGGGGATATCTACGAGGAAACACCATATATTTT.

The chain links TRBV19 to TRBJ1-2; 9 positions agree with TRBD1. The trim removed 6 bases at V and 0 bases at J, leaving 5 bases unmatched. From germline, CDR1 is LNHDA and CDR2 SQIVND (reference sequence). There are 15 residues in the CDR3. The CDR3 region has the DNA TGTGCCAGTAGGACCGGGACAGGGACTAACTATGGCTACACCTTC. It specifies CASRTGTGTNYGYTF. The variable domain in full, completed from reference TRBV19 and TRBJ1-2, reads DGGITQSPKYLFRKEGQNVTLSCEQNLNHDAMYWYRQDPGQGLRLIYYSQIVNDFQKGDIAEGYSVSREKKESFPLTVTSAQKNPTAFYLCASRTGTGTNYGYTFGSGTRLTVV.

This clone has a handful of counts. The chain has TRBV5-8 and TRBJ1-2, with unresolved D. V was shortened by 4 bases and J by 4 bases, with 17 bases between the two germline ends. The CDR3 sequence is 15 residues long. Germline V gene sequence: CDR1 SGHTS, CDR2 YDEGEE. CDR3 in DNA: TGTGCCAGCAGCCGAAGGACTTCTGGCGGCTATGGCTACACCTTC. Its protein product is CASSRRTSGGYGYTF.